This T cell receptor (beta chain) is drawn from a study of cytomegalovirus exposure and HLA in healthy donors. The donors were part of the roughly 130-subject validation cohort, which stood apart from the approximately 630-subject first cohort. General observations from the study: Per published reports, the classifier diagnosed cytomegalovirus status with high specificity and sensitivity. The tendency of first-cohort TCR clusters to co-occur in the 100 to 150 validation repertoires was identified by a subsequent analysis. TCR sequences were mostly rare, though some public TCRs occurred in many donors.

As concerns this clone: Its antigen remains unidentified.

Here immunoSEQ multiplex PCR was the method, and the copy in TCRdb shows in-frame clones only, minus some. Here the sample spans some 150,000 clones, 85% to 95% being singletons. The CDR3 is 15 residues long. V was pared by 3 bases and J by 2 bases, with 12 bases between. CDR1 MNHNS and CDR2 SASEGT come from the germline V gene. The rearrangement links TRBV6-1 to TRBJ2-3, with D perhaps TRBD1 (6 bases). This receptor was obtained from a man aged 18 to 30 in good health and CMV-seropositive. Sequencing used PBMCs. The CDR3: CASSDGGRVTDTQYF. The DNA of the CDR3 is TGTGCCAGCAGTGATGGGGGCAGGGTCACAGATACGCAGTATTTT.